The 9 T cell receptor beta chains given below trace back to one sample, sequenced in a study of graft-versus-host responses after intestinal transplantation (dated by TCRdb to the early 2020s). What this sample's time point label stands for: cells obtained before transplantation from donor or recipient. Receptor libraries were prepared by the immunoSEQ multiplex PCR assay. What TCRdb holds here is the immuneACCESS table cut down to in-frame rearrangements. Part of the clones is not present; checked against another copy, under half of the missing clones reflect an unresolved V gene, and the others are unexplained. This sample comprises over 65,000 clones, 91% of them detected only once. Clones ranked in the top ten supply roughly 0.1% of the sample. No antigen is known for these receptors. Sequences were derived from unstimulated CD4+ T cells sorted from spleen or lymph node cells, sampled before intestinal transplant. The receptors were sampled from a human donor who received an intestinal transplant.

This rearrangement joins TRBV29-1 to TRBJ1-1, with D unresolved. Germline lookup yields CDR1 SQVTM and CDR2 ANQGSEA. The V and J ends lost 8 bases and 8 bases respectively, with 15 bases between them. The CDR3 length is 11 residues. The CDR3 sequence: CSYYVGLEAFF. The CDR3 DNA reads as TGCAGCTACTACGTTGGGTTAGAAGCTTTCTTT.

This clone appeared a single time. This chain links TRBV11-2 with TRBJ1-1; a weak D match, TRBD1 (5 bases). The CDR3 has 14 amino acids. CDR1 SGHAT and CDR2 FQNNGV come from the germline V gene. V was trimmed by 8 bases and J by 1 base, leaving 14 bases between them. CDR3 loop: CASLSQGSNTEAFF. CDR3 nucleotides: TGTGCCAGCTTGTCCCAGGGCTCGAACACTGAAGCTTTCTTT.

This clone was seen a single time. V usage is TRBV7-2 and J usage is TRBJ2-7; no clear D. The CDR3 extends over 12 amino acids. The V gene lost 5 bases and the J gene lost 0 bases, with 5 bases spanning the gap. Per germline, CDR1 SGHTA and CDR2 FQGNSA. The CDR3 is CASSKSSYEQYF. Written as DNA, the CDR3 is TGTGCCAGCAGCAAGAGCTCCTACGAGCAGTACTTC.

The chain couples TRBV6-6 to TRBJ2-7; D unresolved. Trimming removed 5 bases at V and 2 bases at J, with 10 bases between. Germline V gene data show CDR1 as MNHNY and CDR2 as SVGAGI (reference sequence). The CDR3 has 13 amino acids. This chain's CDR3 is CASSNKHPYEQYF. DNA of the CDR3: TGTGCCAGCAGTAACAAACATCCCTACGAGCAGTACTTC.

This rearrangement joins TRBV6-6 to TRBJ2-2; D may be TRBD1 (5 bases). V gave up 6 bases and J gave up 1 base, with 12 bases separating them. In germline, CDR1 is MNHNY, CDR2 SVGAGI (reference sequence). CDR3 length equals 15 residues. The CDR3 spells CASRNPGQNTGELFF. The CDR3 DNA reads as TGTGCCAGCAGGAACCCCGGACAGAACACCGGGGAGCTGTTTTTT.

J is TRBJ2-3 and V is TRBV6-4; 7 nucleotides match TRBD1. Unmatched junction bases numbered 2, after V lost 3 bases and J lost 8 bases. The V gene's germline CDR1 is MRHNA and CDR2 SNTAGT. This CDR3 comprises 12 residues. The CDR3 nucleotides read TGTGCCAGCAGTGAAGGGGACAGTACGCAGTATTTT. Translating gives CASSEGDSTQYF.

The genes are TRBV12-5 and TRBJ1-1, with D perhaps matching TRBD1 (6 bases). Trimming removed 4 bases at V and 6 bases at J, with 15 bases between. The CDR3 sequence is 14 residues long. Germline V gene sequence: CDR1 LGHNT, CDR2 FRNRAP. The DNA of the CDR3 is TGTGCTAGTGGTTCGGGGGGGGGCAGGCCTGAAGCTTTCTTT. Translating it yields CASGSGGGRPEAFF.

This chain uses TRBV6-6 with TRBJ1-2; D unclear. This CDR3 contains 13 residues. Germline values: CDR1 MNHNY, CDR2 SVGAGI (reference sequence). V was clipped by 6 bases and J by 3 bases, with 11 bases between them. The CDR3 sequence is CASSPGRDYGYTF. CDR3 sequence (DNA): TGTGCCAGCAGCCCAGGCAGAGACTATGGCTACACCTTC.

This chain connects TRBV5-1 to TRBJ2-5, with D tentatively TRBD2 (6 bases). From germline, CDR1 is SGHRS and CDR2 YFSETQ. This CDR3 has 15 amino acids. Trimming removed 4 bases at V and 5 bases at J, with 18 bases between. In nucleotides, the CDR3 is TGCGCCAGCAGCCCGGGAGAGCAGGAGGTGGAGACCCAGTACTTC. Translation: CASSPGEQEVETQYF.